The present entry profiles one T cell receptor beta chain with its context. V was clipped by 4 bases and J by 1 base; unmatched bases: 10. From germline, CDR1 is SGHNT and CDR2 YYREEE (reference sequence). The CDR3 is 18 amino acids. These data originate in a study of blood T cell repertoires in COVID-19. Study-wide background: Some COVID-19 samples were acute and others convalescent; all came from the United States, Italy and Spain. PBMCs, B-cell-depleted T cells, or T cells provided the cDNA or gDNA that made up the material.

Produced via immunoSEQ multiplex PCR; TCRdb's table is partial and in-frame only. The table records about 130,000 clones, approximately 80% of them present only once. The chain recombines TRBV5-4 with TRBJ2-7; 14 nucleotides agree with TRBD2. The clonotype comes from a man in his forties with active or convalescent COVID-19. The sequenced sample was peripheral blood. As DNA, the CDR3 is TGTGCCAGCAGCCGTTTGGGACTAGCGGGAGATCCGTCCTACGAGCAGTACTTC. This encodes CASSRLGLAGDPSYEQYF.